This T cell receptor (beta chain) emerged from a study of OX40 agonist ivuxolimab in advanced cancers. TCRdb's copy holds only in-frame clones and misses some; the assay was immunoSEQ multiplex PCR. The data show roughly 76,000 clones, 80% to 90% seen once. The CDR3 loop spans 14 amino acids. The V gene lost 7 bases and the J gene lost 3 bases, with 15 bases spanning the gap. The germline V gene has CDR1 SGHAT and CDR2 FQNNGV. This clonotype was obtained from an adult with an advanced solid tumor such as melanoma, head and neck, liver or kidney cancer. The rearrangement joins TRBV11-2 to TRBJ1-1, with D tentatively TRBD1 (5 bases). The sample here was CD4+ or CD8+ T cells sorted from blood, taken in a trial of the OX40 agonist ivuxolimab. This CDR3 reads CASTPVVGDTEAFF. The CDR3 bases are TGTGCCAGCACCCCCGTAGTGGGGGACACTGAAGCTTTCTTT.